The sequence of this T cell receptor (beta chain) was determined in a study of T cells in Graves' hyperthyroidism and ophthalmopathy. Amplification yielded TCR beta CDR3 regions, with RNA transcripts as the source. The TCR CDR3 was amplified in a first-round RT-PCR using the HTBI primer set. TCRdb re-analysed the multiplex PCR reads in MiXCR, keeping a single row per CDR3 protein. The table records hundreds of thousands of distinct CDR3 sequences, about 15% of them present only once. This clonotype has a count of ten or more. This TCR came from a woman aged 40 to 55 with Graves' ophthalmopathy. Sequencing was performed on blood.

The CDR3 nucleotides read TGTGCCATCAGTGAAACAGGGAACTATGGCTACACCTTC. It is translated as CAISETGNYGYTF. The J gene is TRBJ1-2, the V gene TRBV10-3, with a possible D match to TRBD1 (6 bases). CDR3 size: 13 residues. In germline, CDR1 is ENHRY, CDR2 SYGVKD. V lost 3 bases to trimming and J lost 2 bases, with 7 bases between them.